This T cell receptor (beta chain) was identified in a study of HIV-infected children after antiretroviral therapy interruption. Study information: Most participating children were previously exposed to EBV and CMV. General study results and limits: Naive CD4+ sequences overlapped less between time points once interruption began.

This clonotype has a count of ten or more. Its matching antigen is unknown. Treatment here: PENTA 11 planned treatment interruption arm or continuous ART arm. At least 24 weeks of at least three-drug ART, in children 2 to 15 years. Naive CD4+ CD45RA+ CD45RO- T cells were sorted from thawed PBMCs. RNA-based 3' RACE libraries used unique molecular identifiers. TCRdb re-derived calls from the 3' RACE reads in MiXCR, one entry per CDR3 protein. The data contain fewer than 100,000 distinct CDR3 sequences, about 7% of them singletons. This CDR3 spans 13 amino acids. V was clipped by 2 bases and J by 8 bases, with 10 bases between them. Germline assignment: CDR1 MNHEY and CDR2 SVGAGI.

V is TRBV6-5 and J is TRBJ1-5; D remains ambiguous. This sequence was found in a pool of human donors with HIV. Material: CD45RA+ CD4+ T cells from PBMCs, pooled from several time points, obtained from a donor given antiretroviral therapy, either interrupted or continuous. Subset: naive CD4+ CD45RA+ CD45RO- T cells. The CDR3: CASSYRPGEPQHF. The CDR3 region has the DNA TGTGCCAGCAGTTACAGGCCCGGAGAGCCCCAGCATTTT.